This T cell receptor (beta chain) was obtained from a study of blood T cell repertoires in COVID-19 (dated by TCRdb to about 2020). A note on the overall study: The collaborator samples originated in the United States, Italy and Spain and spanned the acute and convalescent phases of COVID-19. The samples were drawn from the first 160 participants of the ongoing ImmuneRACE study and from 950 to 1,500 subjects provided by 6 global collaborators. The repertoires were released in a freely available public database intended as a resource for research on the immune response to SARS-CoV-2. The material from the prospective study consisted of cDNA or gDNA derived from T cells, B-cell-depleted T cells, or PBMCs. The dataset comprised deeply sampled blood TCRbeta repertoires from subjects exposed to, actively infected with, or recovered from COVID-19. Where available, HLA class I and class II types were obtained from metadata supplied by the sample provider rather than from assay-based typing. The sample metadata nearly always contained a de-identified subject ID, COVID-19 status, age in years and sex.

A word on this clone: Its target antigen remains unknown. Qualities for individual bases were not recorded, and no much larger clone is one base off.

The research as a whole found: The quantity of clinical and demographic metadata differed by source and by participant and was supplied without curation.

From a lookup of the germline V gene, CDR1 and CDR2 are MNHEY and SVGEGT. From the cysteine through the phenylalanine, the CDR3 covers 13 amino acids. The DNA shown is the 39-base CDR3, in frame from base 1. V drops 4 bases and J drops 9 bases, leaving 13 bases in between. The immunoSEQ Assay, a bias-controlled multiplex PCR, was used to amplify TCRbeta CDR3 regions from genomic DNA. As for how the authors treated the data: The number of nucleated cells in each sample was estimated from the amplification of reference gene primers within the assay. To quantify the absolute abundance of each unique TCRbeta CDR3 rearrangement, sequence reads were collapsed and filtered. For each sample, productive Simpson clonality was calculated as the square root of Simpson's diversity index over productive rearrangements. Here the immuneACCESS table is served through TCRdb, limited to in-frame sequences with V and J called. Missing clones are a known gap in these copies; in checked studies unresolved V genes cover under half, and the rest lacks a known reason. D and trimming come from the DNA, and the V and J calls and clone size come from that table. For this sample the table gives fewer than 200,000 clones, of which under 85% were detected only once. In total, the top ten clones hold 7.6% of the sample.

One collaborating source in Seattle enrolled patients during active infection and followed them longitudinally through the course of disease. Whole blood was collected in K2EDTA tubes by collaborating institutions according to the institutions' own protocols. For TCRbeta analysis, collaborators shipped samples as frozen whole blood, isolated PBMCs, or DNA extracted from either of those sample types. The receptor chain draws on TRBV6-2 or TRBV6-3 and TRBJ2-1; the D gene remains uncertain. The sequence came from a woman in her seventies with COVID-19, enrolled during active disease. The sequenced sample consisted of peripheral blood. At the DNA level, the sequence is TGTGCCAGCAGTTCGATACCTAGTAGTGAGCAGTTCTTC. Translated, it reads CASSSIPSSEQFF.